This T cell receptor beta chain originates from a study of blood T cell repertoires in COVID-19. Study-wide context: Sample material is recorded as cDNA or gDNA derived from T cells, B-cell-depleted T cells, or PBMCs.

Study members were between roughly 18 and 100 years old and lived in some 26 US regions. Each participant's cohort was designated according to participant-reported clinical history. Original analysis: Amplifying reference gene primers gave estimates of nucleated cell counts. Using immunoSEQ multiplex PCR, the repertoire was profiled, and TCRdb retains in-frame clones only, with some absent. That table supplies the V and J calls and clone size; D and trimming were determined from the DNA. The data show about 310,000 clones, 70% to 90% seen once. CDR3 length equals 19 residues. Germline CDR1 reads SGHDN; CDR2 reads FVKESK. V lost 1 base to trimming and J lost 0 bases; unmatched junction nucleotides: 8.

The specimen was PBMCs or T cells enriched from blood (not recorded which). The V and J genes are TRBV14 and TRBJ2-1, with 11 positions matching TRBD2. This receptor was taken from a man in his thirties or forties who had recovered from COVID-19. The CDR3 DNA follows: TGTGCCAGCAGCCAAGGTCTAGCGGGGGGATCTAGCTCCTACAATGAGCAGTTCTTC. It specifies CASSQGLAGGSSSYNEQFF.